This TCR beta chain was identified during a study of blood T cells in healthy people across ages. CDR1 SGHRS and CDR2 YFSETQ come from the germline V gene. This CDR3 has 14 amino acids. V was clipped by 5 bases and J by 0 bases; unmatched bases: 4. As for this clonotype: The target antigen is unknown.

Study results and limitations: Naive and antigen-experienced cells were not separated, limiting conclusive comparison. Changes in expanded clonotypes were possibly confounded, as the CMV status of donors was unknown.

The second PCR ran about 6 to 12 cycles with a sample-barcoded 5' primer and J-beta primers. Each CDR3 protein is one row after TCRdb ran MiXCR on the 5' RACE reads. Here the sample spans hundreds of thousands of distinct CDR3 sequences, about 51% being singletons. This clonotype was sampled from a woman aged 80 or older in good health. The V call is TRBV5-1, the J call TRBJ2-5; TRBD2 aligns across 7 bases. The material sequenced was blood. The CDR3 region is CASSLTSNQETQYF. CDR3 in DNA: TGCGCCAGCAGTCTGACTAGCAACCAAGAGACCCAGTACTTC. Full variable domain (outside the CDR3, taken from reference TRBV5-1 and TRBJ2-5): KAGVTQTPRYLIKTRGQQVTLSCSPISGHRSVSWYQQTPGQGLQFLFEYFSETQRNKGNFPGRFSGRQFSNSRSEMNVSTLELGDSALYLCASSLTSNQETQYFGPGTRLLVL.